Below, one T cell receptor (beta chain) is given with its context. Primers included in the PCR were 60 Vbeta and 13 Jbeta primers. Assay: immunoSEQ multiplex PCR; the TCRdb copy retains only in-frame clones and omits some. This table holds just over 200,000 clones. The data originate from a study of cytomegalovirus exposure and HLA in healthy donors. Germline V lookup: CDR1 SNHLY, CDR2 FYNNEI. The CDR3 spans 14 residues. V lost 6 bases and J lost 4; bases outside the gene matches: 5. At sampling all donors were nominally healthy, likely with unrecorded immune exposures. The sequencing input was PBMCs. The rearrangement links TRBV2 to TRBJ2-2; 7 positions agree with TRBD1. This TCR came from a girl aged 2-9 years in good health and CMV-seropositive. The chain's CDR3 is CASRGQMVTGELFF. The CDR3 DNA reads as TGTGCCAGCAGGGGACAGATGGTCACCGGGGAGCTGTTTTTT.